What follows are 20 T cell receptor beta chains derived from one specimen sequenced in a study of glioma-infiltrating T cells. Using RNA template, CDR3s of TCR alpha and beta were amplified with iRepertoire arm-PCR. TCRdb re-called the multiplex PCR reads through MiXCR, storing one row per CDR3 protein. Of around 130,000 distinct CDR3 sequences listed, around 25% are singletons. Specimen: glioma tissue, nonneoplastic brain tissue, or PBMCs (not recorded which). These receptors were taken from a human donor with low-grade glioma or glioblastoma, undergoing nonglioma brain surgery, or in good health (not recorded which).

J is TRBJ1-4 and V is TRBV20-1; 8 bases align to TRBD1. The CDR3 runs to 13 residues. Per the germline V gene, CDR1 is DFQATT and CDR2 is SNEGSKA (reference sequence). V lost 3 bases and J lost 8; bases outside the gene matches: 5. This CDR3 reads CSASNRGTEKLFF. The CDR3 DNA follows: TGCAGTGCTAGCAACAGGGGGACAGAAAAACTGTTTTTT.

Concerning this clonotype itself: A much larger clone differs by one base, so this may be a read error. The V gene is TRBV6-2 or TRBV6-3, the J gene TRBJ1-2, with D hard to call. Per germline, CDR1 MNHEY and CDR2 SVGEGT. Trimming took 2 bases from V and 4 from J, leaving 8 bases between them. The CDR3 sequence is 13 residues long. The CDR3 protein is CASSYRSGYGYTF. The DNA for the CDR3 is TGTGCCAGCAGTTACAGGTCAGGCTATGGCTACACCTTC.

This clonotype was seen repeatedly, ten times or more. This chain uses TRBV27 with TRBJ2-1; a possible D gene is TRBD2 (6 bases). Germline V gene data show CDR1 as MNHEY and CDR2 as SMNVEV (reference sequence). CDR3 size: 13 residues. V was trimmed by 5 bases and J by 7 bases, leaving 12 bases between them. The CDR3 region is CASSATRRNEQFF. The CDR3 DNA follows: TGTGCCAGCAGTGCGACTAGGAGAAATGAGCAGTTCTTC.

The chain carries TRBV5-4 and TRBJ2-5, with D uncertain. CDR1 and CDR2 (germline): SGHNT, YYREEE (reference sequence). CDR3 length: 13 residues. Deletions cut 4 bases from V and 3 bases from J, with 10 bases between. This CDR3 is CASSAPMKETQYF. The CDR3 bases are TGTGCCAGCAGCGCCCCCATGAAAGAGACCCAGTACTTC.

This CDR3 reads CASSPYRQGARQPQHF. CDR3 coding DNA: TGTGCCAGCAGCCCATACAGGCAGGGGGCGAGGCAGCCCCAGCATTTT. The genes are TRBV7-9 and TRBJ1-5, with 8 bases that match TRBD1. This CDR3 spans 16 amino acids. In germline, CDR1 is SEHNR, CDR2 FQNEAQ (reference sequence). The V and J ends lost 5 bases and 7 bases, in that order; junction bases with no gene match: 13.

The chain is built from TRBV24-1 and TRBJ1-2; TRBD1 matches at 7 bases. Germline assignment: CDR1 KGHDR and CDR2 SFDVKD. This CDR3 is 13 amino acids long. Trimming removed 6 bases from V and 2 bases from J; junction bases left unmatched: 2. CDR3 protein: CATSKTGNYGYTF. CDR3 sequence (DNA): TGTGCCACCAGTAAGACAGGGAACTATGGCTACACCTTC.

J is TRBJ1-1 and V is TRBV12-3 or TRBV12-4; a weak D match, TRBD1 (5 bases). Trimming removed 4 bases from V and 1 base from J, with 16 bases in between. The CDR3 runs 16 residues. CDR3 loop: CASSSGDGRGNTEAFF. CDR3 in DNA: TGTGCCAGCAGTTCCGGGGACGGCCGTGGGAACACTGAAGCTTTCTTT.

CDR3 bases: TGTGCCAGCAGCCAAGAAAGGGGGGGGGGAGAGACCCAGTACTTC. Encoded protein: CASSQERGGGETQYF. The chain carries TRBV3-1 and TRBJ2-5; D perhaps matches TRBD2 (7 bases). This CDR3 region has 15 residues. Trimming left V 0 bases short and J 4 bases short, with 12 bases between. The V gene's germline CDR1 is LGHDT and CDR2 YNNKEL (reference sequence).

The V and J genes are TRBV11-2 and TRBJ2-1, with 13 bases aligning to TRBD2. The CDR3 is 15 residues long. Germline trimming cut 5 bases from V and 5 bases from J; bases unmatched to any gene: 3. The germline V gene encodes CDR1 SGHAT and CDR2 FQNNGV. CDR3 in DNA: TGTGCCAGCAGCCTAGGACTAGCGGGGGACAATGAGCAGTTCTTC. Translated: CASSLGLAGDNEQFF.

The rearrangement joins TRBV12-3 or TRBV12-4 to TRBJ2-1; maybe TRBD2 (5 bases). Trimming took 3 bases from V and 10 from J, leaving 13 bases between them. This CDR3 spans 13 amino acids. The CDR3 is CASSFVRGREQFF. CDR3 nucleotide sequence: TGTGCCAGCAGTTTCGTGCGCGGGCGGGAGCAGTTCTTC.

The table lists this clonotype with a few counts. V and J are TRBV12-3 or TRBV12-4 and TRBJ2-5; 8 positions match TRBD2. This CDR3 is built from 13 residues. The trim removed 3 bases at V and 4 bases at J, leaving 1 base unmatched. CDR3 in amino acids: CASSFTSGETQYF. Here the CDR3 DNA reads TGTGCCAGCAGTTTCACTAGCGGAGAGACCCAGTACTTC.

The chain couples TRBV20-1 to TRBJ2-5, with TRBD2 identical over 9 bases. CDR1 is DFQATT and CDR2 is SNEGSKA in the germline V gene (reference sequence). V was pared by 0 bases and J by 4 bases, with 6 bases of the junction left unmatched. This CDR3 is built from 15 residues. The CDR3 DNA reads as TGCAGTGCTAGAGACGGAGCGGGGGGAGGAGAGACCCAGTACTTC. Translated: CSARDGAGGGETQYF.

At least ten counts were recorded for this clonotype. J is TRBJ2-1 and V is TRBV6-1, with TRBD1 identical over 8 bases. CDR3 length equals 14 residues. Germline V gene sequence: CDR1 MNHNS, CDR2 SASEGT. V shed 7 bases, J shed 3 bases, and the junction held 5 bases outside the gene matches. The CDR3 protein is CASTSTGGYNEQFF. Written as DNA, the CDR3 is TGTGCCAGCACCTCCACAGGGGGCTACAATGAGCAGTTCTTC.

The CDR3 nucleotides are TGTGCCAGCAGCCCCACCTCCGCTAGCACAGATACGCAGTATTTT. Amino acid sequence: CASSPTSASTDTQYF. The chain joins TRBV7-9 to TRBJ2-3; D is unresolved. The CDR3 sequence is 15 residues long. V was clipped by 5 bases and J by 0 bases, with 12 bases between them. Per the germline V gene, CDR1 is SEHNR and CDR2 is FQNEAQ (reference sequence).

Turning to this clonotype: A single base separates this from a much larger clone, so it may be a read error. V usage is TRBV6-2 or TRBV6-3 and J usage is TRBJ2-3; D is ambiguous. Germline CDR1 and CDR2: MNHEY and SVGEGT. This CDR3 region has 15 residues. The CDR3 loop is CASSYSRFGTDTKYF. The DNA for the CDR3 is TGTGCCAGCAGTTACTCGAGGTTTGGCACAGATACGAAGTATTTT.

This clonotype was seen more than once but under ten times. The chain employs TRBV6-1 and TRBJ2-5, with D hard to call. The CDR3 spans 13 residues. Trimming removed 4 bases at V and 2 bases at J, with 8 bases between. Germline assignment: CDR1 MNHNS and CDR2 SASEGT. DNA of the CDR3: TGTGCCAGCAGTGTGAACACTCAAGAGACCCAGTACTTC. Amino acid sequence: CASSVNTQETQYF.

This clonotype appeared a few times. The chain couples TRBV6-1 to TRBJ1-2, with 7 bases lining up with TRBD1. CDR1 MNHNS and CDR2 SASEGT come from the germline V gene. V was pared by 6 bases and J by 1 base, with 11 bases of the junction left unmatched. The CDR3 has 16 amino acids. The CDR3 DNA sequence: TGTGCCAGCAGACCGGGACAGTTAATCGTTAACTATGGCTACACCTTC. Translation gives CASRPGQLIVNYGYTF.

With regard to this clonotype: A clone one base away is much larger, so this may be a read error. The chain is built from TRBV20-1 and TRBJ1-1; D uncertain. Germline V gives CDR1 DFQATT, CDR2 SNEGSKA (reference sequence). The CDR3 is made up of 14 amino acids. Here the CDR3 reads CNARFGTGGTEAFF. DNA for the CDR3: TGCAATGCTAGGTTTGGTACGGGTGGGACTGAAGCTTTCTTT.

This chain connects TRBV19 to TRBJ1-5, with D maybe TRBD1 (6 bases). Germline V gene sequence: CDR1 LNHDA, CDR2 SQIVND (reference sequence). With 9 bases removed from V and 7 bases from J, the gap between germline ends came to 16 bases. This CDR3 is 13 amino acids long. CDR3 in amino acids: CASNGQRRQPQHF. The DNA for the CDR3 is TGTGCCAGCAACGGACAGCGGAGGCAGCCCCAGCATTTT.

This clonotype occurred a few times. The V call is TRBV11-2, the J call TRBJ2-5, with D possibly matching TRBD2 (6 bases). The CDR3 spans 12 residues. The V gene's germline CDR1 is SGHAT and CDR2 FQNNGV. The germline V and J ends were trimmed by 4 bases and 5 bases, with 8 bases remaining between them. Here the CDR3 DNA reads TGTGCCAGCAGCTCCGGGGGTGAGACCCAGTACTTC. It codes for CASSSGGETQYF.